These 24 T cell receptor beta chains were sequenced from one sample in a study of blood T cell repertoires in COVID-19. Assay: immunoSEQ multiplex PCR; the TCRdb copy retains only in-frame clones and omits some. The sample gives 150,000 or so clones, roughly 87% of which show up once; roughly 9.1% is in the top ten. Sequenced: peripheral blood. These receptors came from an older woman with acute or convalescent COVID-19.

V and J are TRBV10-1 and TRBJ2-2, with 7 positions matching TRBD2. CDR1 and CDR2 from the germline V gene are WNHNN and SYGVQD (reference sequence). With V trimmed by 6 bases and J by 6 bases, 4 bases remained unmatched. This CDR3 is built from 13 residues. The CDR3 here is CASSDREAGELFF. The CDR3 DNA reads TGCGCCAGCAGCGACCGGGAGGCCGGGGAGCTGTTTTTT.

V is TRBV7-9 and J is TRBJ2-7; a possible D gene is TRBD2 (7 bases). V was pared by 1 base and J by 3 bases, with 13 bases between. The CDR3 consists of 15 residues. Germline values: CDR1 SEHNR, CDR2 FQNEAQ (reference sequence). This CDR3 is CASSLEGGPLYEQYF. The CDR3 coding sequence is TGTGCCAGCAGCTTAGAGGGGGGGCCCCTCTACGAGCAGTACTTC.

The chain couples TRBV7-3 to TRBJ2-1; D is unclear. The germline V gene has CDR1 SGHTA and CDR2 FQGTGA. The ends were cut back, 0 bases at V and 4 bases at J, with 4 bases in the middle. The CDR3 runs 13 residues. Written as DNA, the CDR3 is TGTGCCAGCAGCTTAACTTCGTACAATGAGCAGTTCTTC. It encodes CASSLTSYNEQFF.

The chain employs TRBV28 and TRBJ2-7; 9 positions match TRBD1. The trim removed 3 bases at V and 3 bases at J, leaving 9 bases unmatched. This CDR3 is built from 16 residues. The germline V gene has CDR1 MDHEN and CDR2 SYDVKM. The CDR3 is CASSLSLGQGDYEQYF. CDR3 nucleotides: TGTGCCAGCAGTTTGAGCCTGGGACAGGGCGACTACGAGCAGTACTTC.

In this sample, this clone turned up a few times. The chain employs TRBV11-1 and TRBJ2-7; D remains ambiguous. Germline loops: CDR1 SGHAT, CDR2 FQDESV (reference sequence). There are 14 residues in the CDR3. The V and J ends lost 1 base and 0 bases respectively, with 7 bases between them. CDR3 in amino acids: CASSLELGSYEQYF. CDR3 in DNA: TGTGCCAGCAGCTTAGAGCTTGGCTCCTACGAGCAGTACTTC.

The chain is built from TRBV5-7 and TRBJ2-7, with D possibly TRBD1 on 5 matching bases. TRBV5-7 is an ORF; its function is uncertain. This CDR3 has 15 residues. V shed 2 bases and J shed 0 bases, with 12 bases lying between them. This CDR3 is CASSFRQKLSYEQYF. CDR3 coding DNA: TGTGCCAGCAGCTTTCGACAGAAGCTCTCCTACGAGCAGTACTTC.

V usage is TRBV5-1 and J usage is TRBJ1-2; 7 bases map to TRBD1. This CDR3 contains 14 residues. The germline gives CDR1 SGHRS, CDR2 YFSETQ. Trimming removed 1 base from V and 3 bases from J; junction bases left unmatched: 3. The CDR3 sequence: CASSLNDRDYGYTF. CDR3 nucleotide sequence: TGCGCCAGCAGCTTGAACGACAGGGACTATGGCTACACCTTC.

The chain is built from TRBV19 and TRBJ2-5; 9 positions match TRBD2. With V trimmed by 5 bases and J by 5 bases, 3 bases remained unmatched. CDR3 length equals 13 residues. The germline V gene has CDR1 LNHDA and CDR2 SQIVND (reference sequence). CDR3 in DNA: TGTGCCAGTAGTGGGACTAGCCTGGAGACCCAGTACTTC. This translates into CASSGTSLETQYF.

The chain joins TRBV7-8 to TRBJ1-1, with a tentative D call TRBD1 (6 bases). The germline V and J ends were trimmed by 5 bases and 4 bases, with 23 bases remaining between them. The CDR3 is 17 residues long. Per germline, CDR1 SGHVS and CDR2 FQNEAQ. CDR3 loop: CASSHDRRVTPGTEAFF. The CDR3 DNA reads as TGTGCCAGCAGCCACGACAGGCGAGTAACTCCGGGCACTGAAGCTTTCTTT.

The J gene is TRBJ2-7, the V gene TRBV30, with 7 bases fitting TRBD2. The CDR3 consists of 13 residues. V shed 3 bases, J shed 4 bases, and the junction held 6 bases outside the gene matches. The germline gives CDR1 GTSNPN, CDR2 SVGIG (reference sequence). CDR3 in amino acids: CAWRDLAAYEQYF. CDR3 DNA: TGTGCCTGGAGAGATCTAGCGGCGTACGAGCAGTACTTC.

The chain's CDR3 is CASSVAEGTTGELFF. The CDR3 nucleotides are TGTGCCAGCAGCGTAGCTGAGGGAACCACCGGGGAGCTGTTTTTT. The chain carries TRBV9 and TRBJ2-2, with D possibly matching TRBD2 (5 bases). This CDR3 is 15 amino acids long. Trimming left V 0 bases short and J 4 bases short, with 10 bases between. CDR1 SGDLS and CDR2 YYNGEE come from the germline V gene.

V usage is TRBV19 and J usage is TRBJ1-1; the D is unclear. The CDR3 runs 12 residues. Deletions cut 9 bases from V and 2 bases from J, with 10 bases between. CDR1 is LNHDA, CDR2 SQIVND, per germline (reference sequence). CDR3 nucleotide sequence: TGTGCCAGCCGAGGTCGTAACACTGAAGCTTTCTTT. It yields the protein CASRGRNTEAFF.

This clone was detected once. The chain combines TRBV5-6 with TRBJ2-1; TRBD2 aligns across 13 bases. The CDR3 has 15 residues. Germline CDR1 and CDR2: SGHDT and YYEEEE. With 3 bases clipped from V and 9 bases from J, the junction kept 6 bases outside the gene matches. CDR3 region: CASSSTSGGAREQFF. CDR3 coding DNA: TGTGCCAGCAGCTCTACTAGCGGGGGGGCCCGTGAGCAGTTCTTC.

The chain uses TRBV7-2 and TRBJ2-1; 7 bases agree with TRBD1. This CDR3 region has 15 residues. V lost 4 bases, J lost 6 bases, and 9 bases stayed unmatched. Germline CDR1 and CDR2: SGHTA and FQGNSA. The CDR3 DNA follows: TGTGCCAGCAGCTCCTACGGGACAGTGGGCAATGAGCAGTTCTTC. Translating gives CASSSYGTVGNEQFF. The whole variable domain, remainder taken from reference TRBV7-2 and TRBJ2-1, is GAGVSQSPSNKVTEKGKDVELRCDPISGHTALYWYRQSLGQGLEFLIYFQGNSAPDKSGLPSDRFSAERTGGSVSTLTIQRTQQEDSAVYLCASSSYGTVGNEQFFGPGTRLTVL.

The genes are TRBV5-6 and TRBJ2-5; possible D gene TRBD1, 6 bases. CDR3 length equals 13 residues. V lost 1 base, J lost 5 bases, and 9 bases lay in between. The V gene's germline CDR1 is SGHDT and CDR2 YYEEEE. The DNA for the CDR3 is TGTGCCAGCAGCTTGCCAGGGGTTGAGACCCAGTACTTC. Translating gives CASSLPGVETQYF. The full variable domain, completed using reference TRBV5-6 and TRBJ2-5, is DAGVTQSPTHLIKTRGQQVTLRCSPKSGHDTVSWYQQALGQGPQFIFQYYEEEERQRGNFPDRFSGHQFPNYSSELNVNALLLGDSALYLCASSLPGVETQYFGPGTRLLVL.

The rearrangement joins TRBV11-1 to TRBJ1-1; no clear D. CDR3 size: 15 residues. Germline V gene data show CDR1 as SGHAT and CDR2 as FQDESV (reference sequence). V lost 0 bases, J lost 2 bases, and 10 bases lay in between. CDR3 coding DNA: TGTGCCAGCAGCTTAGCACGAGGGCGAAACACTGAAGCTTTCTTT. Amino acid sequence: CASSLARGRNTEAFF.

The chain employs TRBV18 and TRBJ1-4, with TRBD1 matching over 8 bases. Trimming cost V 8 bases and J 0 bases; bases outside gene matches: 11. Germline V gene sequence: CDR1 KGHSH, CDR2 LQKENI. This CDR3 is 17 amino acids long. CDR3 sequence (DNA): TGTGCCAGCCAAGACAGGGGTTTGCTTGCAACTAATGAAAAACTGTTTTTT. It translates to CASQDRGLLATNEKLFF.

The V and J genes are TRBV5-1 and TRBJ2-5, with D possibly being TRBD1 (7 bases). The CDR3 sequence is 15 residues long. Trimming took 4 bases from V and 5 from J, leaving 18 bases between them. Germline V CDR1 and CDR2: SGHRS, YFSETQ. CDR3 nucleotide sequence: TGCGCCAGCAGCGACGGGACAGCTGCGGGGGAGACCCAGTACTTC. It is translated as CASSDGTAAGETQYF.

V gene TRBV5-1 combines with J gene TRBJ2-5; 10 bases agree with TRBD2. Germline values: CDR1 SGHRS, CDR2 YFSETQ. The CDR3 covers 16 residues. The trim removed 3 bases at V and 3 bases at J, leaving 8 bases unmatched. CDR3 region: CASSYSQRGGKETQYF. CDR3 nucleotide sequence: TGCGCCAGCAGCTATTCCCAGCGGGGGGGTAAAGAGACCCAGTACTTC.

V and J are TRBV4-3 and TRBJ2-5; 8 nucleotides agree with TRBD1. V was clipped by 4 bases and J by 2 bases; unmatched bases: 6. This CDR3 is built from 15 residues. In germline, CDR1 is LGHNA, CDR2 YSLEER. In DNA, the CDR3 is TGCGCCAGCAGCCCCCGGACAGGGCTACAAGAGACCCAGTACTTC. It is translated as CASSPRTGLQETQYF.

The chain uses TRBV19 and TRBJ1-1, with D perhaps TRBD1 (6 bases). The germline CDR1 and CDR2 sequences are LNHDA and SQIVND (reference sequence). Trimming shortened V by 4 bases and J by 4 bases, and 16 bases separated the two germline ends. The CDR3 extends over 15 amino acids. CDR3 residues: CASSKPGAGITEAFF. DNA for the CDR3: TGTGCCAGTAGTAAACCAGGGGCGGGTATCACTGAAGCTTTCTTT.

V gene TRBV7-9 combines with J gene TRBJ1-6; maybe TRBD1 (5 bases). V was cut by 2 bases and J by 9 bases, with 14 bases left in between. Germline V CDR1 and CDR2: SEHNR, FQNEAQ (reference sequence). The CDR3 length is 15 residues. The CDR3 spells CASSLRGDWASPLHF. For the CDR3, the DNA is TGTGCCAGCAGCTTAAGGGGTGACTGGGCTTCACCCCTCCACTTT.

The rearrangement joins TRBV27 to TRBJ2-3, with TRBD2 matching over 7 bases. The CDR3 loop spans 15 amino acids. Germline CDR1 is MNHEY and CDR2 is SMNVEV (reference sequence). V dropped 2 bases and J dropped 3; count of bases not matched to a gene: 5. CDR3 nucleotides: TGTGCCAGCAGTTTAAGGGCGGGAGATACAGATACGCAGTATTTT. Translated, it gives CASSLRAGDTDTQYF.

J is TRBJ1-4 and V is TRBV11-2; the D gene is possibly TRBD1 (6 bases). The CDR3 totals 14 residues. Germline CDR1 reads SGHAT; CDR2 reads FQNNGV. The ends were cut back, 5 bases at V and 1 base at J, with 8 bases in the middle. CDR3 DNA: TGTGCCAGCAGCCCACAGGGAACTAATGAAAAACTGTTTTTT. As protein: CASSPQGTNEKLFF.